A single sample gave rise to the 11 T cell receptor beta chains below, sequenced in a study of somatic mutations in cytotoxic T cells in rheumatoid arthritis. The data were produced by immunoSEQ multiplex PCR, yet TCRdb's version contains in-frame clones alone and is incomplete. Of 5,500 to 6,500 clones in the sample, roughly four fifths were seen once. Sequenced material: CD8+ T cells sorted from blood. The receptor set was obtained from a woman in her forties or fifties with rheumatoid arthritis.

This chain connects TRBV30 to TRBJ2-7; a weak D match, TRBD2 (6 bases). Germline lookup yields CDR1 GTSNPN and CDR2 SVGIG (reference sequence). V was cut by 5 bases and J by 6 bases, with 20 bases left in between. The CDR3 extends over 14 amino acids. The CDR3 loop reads CAWAVTSSLTEQYF. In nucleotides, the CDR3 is TGTGCCTGGGCCGTCACTAGCTCCTTAACCGAGCAGTACTTC.

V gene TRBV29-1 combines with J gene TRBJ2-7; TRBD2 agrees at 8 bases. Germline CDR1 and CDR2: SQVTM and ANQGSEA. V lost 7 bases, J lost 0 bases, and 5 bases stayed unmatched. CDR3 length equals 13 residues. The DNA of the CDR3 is TGCAGCGCCCCCGGGACTAGCTCCTACGAGCAGTACTTC. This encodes CSAPGTSSYEQYF.

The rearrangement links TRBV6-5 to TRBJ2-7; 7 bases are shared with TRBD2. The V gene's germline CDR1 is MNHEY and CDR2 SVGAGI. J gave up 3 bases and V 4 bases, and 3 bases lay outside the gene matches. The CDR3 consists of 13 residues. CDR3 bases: TGTGCCAGCAGTTTTGGGGGGGGCTACGAGCAGTACTTC. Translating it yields CASSFGGGYEQYF.

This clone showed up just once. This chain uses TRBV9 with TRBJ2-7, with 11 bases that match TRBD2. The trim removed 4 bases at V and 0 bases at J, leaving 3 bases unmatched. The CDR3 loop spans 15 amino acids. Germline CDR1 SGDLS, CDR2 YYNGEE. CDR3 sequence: CASSIAGGPSYEQYF. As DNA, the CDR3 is TGTGCCAGCAGCATAGCGGGAGGGCCCTCCTACGAGCAGTACTTC.

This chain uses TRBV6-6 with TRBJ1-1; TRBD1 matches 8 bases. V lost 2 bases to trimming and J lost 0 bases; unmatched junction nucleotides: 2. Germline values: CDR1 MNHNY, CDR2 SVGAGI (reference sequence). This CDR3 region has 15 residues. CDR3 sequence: CASSYGTGMNTEAFF. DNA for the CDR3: TGTGCCAGCAGTTACGGGACAGGAATGAACACTGAAGCTTTCTTT.

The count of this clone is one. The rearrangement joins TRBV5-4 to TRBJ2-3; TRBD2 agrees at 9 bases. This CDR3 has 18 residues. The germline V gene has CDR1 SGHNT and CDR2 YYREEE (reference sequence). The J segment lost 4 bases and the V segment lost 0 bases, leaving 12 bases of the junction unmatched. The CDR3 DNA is TGTGCCAGCAGCTTGGCCCGCGGGGGGGCCATCGATTCAGATACGCAGTATTTT. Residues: CASSLARGGAIDSDTQYF.

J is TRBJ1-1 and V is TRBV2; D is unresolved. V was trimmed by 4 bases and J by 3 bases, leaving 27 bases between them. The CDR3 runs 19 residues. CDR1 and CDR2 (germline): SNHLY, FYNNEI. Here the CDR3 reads CASSGLLSGLGKEDTEAFF. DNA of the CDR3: TGTGCCAGCAGTGGATTATTGTCGGGATTGGGGAAAGAAGACACTGAAGCTTTCTTT.

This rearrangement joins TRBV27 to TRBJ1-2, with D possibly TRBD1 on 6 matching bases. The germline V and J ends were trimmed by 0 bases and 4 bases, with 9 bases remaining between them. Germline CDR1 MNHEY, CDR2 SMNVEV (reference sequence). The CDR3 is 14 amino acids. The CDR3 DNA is TGTGCCAGCAGTTTATCGGGACACCTCTATGGCTACACCTTC. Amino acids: CASSLSGHLYGYTF.

In DNA form, the CDR3 reads TGTGCCTGGAGTGTAGATGAGGCAGGGTGGGGTTACGGCTACACCTTC. Its protein is CAWSVDEAGWGYGYTF. V is TRBV30 and J is TRBJ1-2; weak D call: TRBD1 (5 bases). The ends were cut back, 0 bases at V and 8 bases at J, with 22 bases in the middle. This CDR3 has 16 residues. The germline V gene has CDR1 GTSNPN and CDR2 SVGIG (reference sequence).

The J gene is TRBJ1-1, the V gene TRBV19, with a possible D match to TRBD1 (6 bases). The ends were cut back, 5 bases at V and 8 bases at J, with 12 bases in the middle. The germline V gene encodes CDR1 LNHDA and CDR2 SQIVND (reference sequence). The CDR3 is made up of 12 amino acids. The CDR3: CASSVGQSEAFF. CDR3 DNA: TGTGCCAGTAGTGTTGGACAGTCCGAAGCTTTCTTT.

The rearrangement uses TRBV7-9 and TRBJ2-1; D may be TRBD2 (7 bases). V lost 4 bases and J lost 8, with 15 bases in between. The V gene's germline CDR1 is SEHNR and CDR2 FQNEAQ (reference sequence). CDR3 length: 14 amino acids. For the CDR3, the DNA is TGTGCCAGCAGCTCGAGGGGGAGGGTGGATGAGCAGTTCTTC. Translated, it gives CASSSRGRVDEQFF. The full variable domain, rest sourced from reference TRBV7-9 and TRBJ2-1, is DTGVSQNPRHKITKRGQNVTFRCDPISEHNRLYWYRQTLGQGPEFLTYFQNEAQLEKSRLLSDRFSAERPKGSFSTLEIQRTEQGDSAMYLCASSSRGRVDEQFFGPGTRLTVL.